Listed below are T cell receptor beta chains from one sample, sequenced in a study of T-cell memory formation after mild COVID-19. TCRdb fed the 5' RACE reads into MiXCR, producing one record per CDR3 protein. The sample yields tens of thousands of distinct CDR3 sequences, approximately 15% seen once. Sequences were obtained from PBMCs or a T cell subset sorted from them (not recorded which). Receptors originate from an adult woman who had mild COVID-19 (a few samples of this study predate the infection). Cell type and time point are not known. The CDR3 runs from the conserved cysteine through the conserved F or W. A D gene is named only where the DNA matches it firmly. Rows may omit the clone size; those that give it use once, few, many or a size class.

V gene	clone size	D gene	J gene	CDR3 DNA	CDR3 protein
TRBV4-1	NA	TRBD2	TRBJ2-7	TGCGCCAGCAGCCAAGAGGGGGGGACTAGCAGCTCCTACGAGCAGTACTTC	CASSQEGGTSSSYEQYF
TRBV29-1	NA	NA	TRBJ2-5	TGCAGCGTTGAAGATAAAGGCGGCCAAGAGACCCAGTACTTC	CSVEDKGGQETQYF
TRBV7-9	few	NA	TRBJ1-5	TGTGCCAGCAGCCTGGGAGGGGCCAATCAGCCCCAGCATTTT	CASSLGGANQPQHF
TRBV12-3/TRBV12-4	few	NA	TRBJ1-1	TGTGCCAGCAGTAGGACGGGCACTGAAGCTTTCTTT	CASSRTGTEAFF
TRBV7-9	NA	TRBD1	TRBJ1-5	TGTGCCAGCAGCTTAGGAGGCCAGGGGGCCCTGCCCCAGCATTTT	CASSLGGQGALPQHF
TRBV11-2	few	TRBD1	TRBJ2-5	TGTGCCAGCAGGTCGACAGGGACCCACCAAGAGACCCAGTACTTC	CASRSTGTHQETQYF
TRBV6-5	NA	TRBD1	TRBJ2-2	TGTGCCAGCACCCACCCAATATCTACGGACAGGTCACTCGGGGAGCTGTTTTTT	CASTHPISTDRSLGELFF
TRBV4-1	NA	NA	TRBJ1-1	TGCGCCAGCAGCCCTCACGGGGGGGGTTCGGCTGAAGCTTTCTTT	CASSPHGGGSAEAFF
TRBV12-3/TRBV12-4	few	NA	TRBJ2-7	TGTGCCAGCAGTTCTCTAGTGGGACCGAGCTACGAGCAGTACTTC	CASSSLVGPSYEQYF
TRBV5-6	NA	NA	TRBJ2-7	TGTGCCAGCAGCCGGCAGGGGCTAAACTACGAGCAGTACTTC	CASSRQGLNYEQYF
TRBV7-9	NA	TRBD1	TRBJ2-1	TGTGCCAGCAGCTTGGATTGGGGACAGGATTACAATGAGCAGTTCTTC	CASSLDWGQDYNEQFF
TRBV11-2	NA	TRBD1	TRBJ2-7	TGTGCCAGCAGCACTAGGACAGGGGTCTACGAGCAGTACTTC	CASSTRTGVYEQYF
TRBV11-3	few	NA	TRBJ2-1	TGTGCCAGCAGCTTGACAGCGAATGAGCAGTTCTTC	CASSLTANEQFF
TRBV4-2	NA	NA	TRBJ1-1	TGTGCCAGCAGTGGTGTTGAAGCTTTCTTT	CASSGVEAFF
TRBV19	NA	NA	TRBJ2-5	TGTGCCAGTAGCACACAGGGTCAAGAGACCCAGTACTTC	CASSTQGQETQYF
TRBV9	NA	NA	TRBJ1-4	TGTGCCAGCAGCCCAGAAGGGGCAAATGAAAAACTGTTTTTT	CASSPEGANEKLFF
TRBV4-1	NA	NA	TRBJ1-4	TGCGCCAGCAGCCAAGCCGTAGCTAATGAAAAACTGTTTTTT	CASSQAVANEKLFF
TRBV27	few	NA	TRBJ2-7	TGTGCCAGCAGAACCGGGCCAGGGTACTACGAGCAGTACTTC	CASRTGPGYYEQYF
TRBV7-6	NA	TRBD2	TRBJ2-1	TGTGCCAGCAGCTTAAACCCCTCGGTGAGCGGGAGCTACAATGAGCAGTTCTTC	CASSLNPSVSGSYNEQFF
TRBV20-1	NA	TRBD2	TRBJ2-5	TGCAGTGCTAGAGCTAGAGACCCGCGGGGGGCCGGGGAGACCCAGTACTTC	CSARARDPRGAGETQYF
TRBV5-6	few	NA	TRBJ2-7	TGTGCCAGCAGTTTTTCTCCAGGGTGGCTCAACGAGCAGTACTTC	CASSFSPGWLNEQYF
TRBV5-1	NA	TRBD1	TRBJ2-7	TGCGCCAGCTCCGGGACAGGGGGCCTAAGGAGCTCCTACGAGCAGTACTTC	CASSGTGGLRSSYEQYF
TRBV12-3/TRBV12-4	NA	TRBD2	TRBJ2-1	TGTGCCAGCAGTTCTTCTAGCGGGGGGACCTACAATGAGCAGTTCTTC	CASSSSSGGTYNEQFF
TRBV7-9	NA	TRBD1	TRBJ1-2	TGTGCCAGCAGCATCACCAGACAGGGGGACGTCTATGGCTACACCTTC	CASSITRQGDVYGYTF
TRBV7-8	NA	NA	TRBJ1-1	TGTGCCAGCAGCTCGAACTCCGGACTGAACACTGAAGCTTTCTTT	CASSSNSGLNTEAFF
TRBV7-9	few	NA	TRBJ1-2	TGTGCCAGCAGCCGTGCCGGGGGCTACACCTTC	CASSRAGGYTF
TRBV7-9	few	TRBD2	TRBJ2-1	TGTGCCAGCAGCTTAGTAGCGGGAGGGCCCCATGAGCAGTTCTTC	CASSLVAGGPHEQFF
TRBV12-3/TRBV12-4	NA	NA	TRBJ1-1	TGTGCCAGCAGCGCCGAGACGTACACTGAAGCTTTCTTT	CASSAETYTEAFF